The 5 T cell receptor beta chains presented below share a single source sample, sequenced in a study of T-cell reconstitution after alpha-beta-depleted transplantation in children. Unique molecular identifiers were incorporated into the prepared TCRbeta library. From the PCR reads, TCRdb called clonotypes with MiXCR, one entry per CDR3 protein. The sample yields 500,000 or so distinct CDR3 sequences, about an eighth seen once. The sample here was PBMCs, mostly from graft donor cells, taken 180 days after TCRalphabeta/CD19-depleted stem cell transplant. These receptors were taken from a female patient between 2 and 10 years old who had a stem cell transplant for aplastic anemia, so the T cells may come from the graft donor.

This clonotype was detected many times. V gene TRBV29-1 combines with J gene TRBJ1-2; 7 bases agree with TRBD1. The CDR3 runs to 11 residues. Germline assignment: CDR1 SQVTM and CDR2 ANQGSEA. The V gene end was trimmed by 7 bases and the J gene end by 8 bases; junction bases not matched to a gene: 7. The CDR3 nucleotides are TGCAGCGCAGGGGACAGCCGGGGCTACACCTTC. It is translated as CSAGDSRGYTF.

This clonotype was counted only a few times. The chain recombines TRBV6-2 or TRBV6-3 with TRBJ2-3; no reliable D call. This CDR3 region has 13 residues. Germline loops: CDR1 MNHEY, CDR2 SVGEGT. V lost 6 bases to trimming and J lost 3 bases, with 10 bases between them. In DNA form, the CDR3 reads TGTGCCAGCAGCATAATTTGGACAGATACGCAGTATTTT. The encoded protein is CASSIIWTDTQYF.

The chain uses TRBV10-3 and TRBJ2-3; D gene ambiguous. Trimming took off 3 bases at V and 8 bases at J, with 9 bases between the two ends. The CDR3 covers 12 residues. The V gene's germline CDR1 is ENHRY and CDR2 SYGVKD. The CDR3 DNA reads TGTGCCATCAGTGACGGGTGGGTTACGCAGTATTTT. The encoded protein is CAISDGWVTQYF.

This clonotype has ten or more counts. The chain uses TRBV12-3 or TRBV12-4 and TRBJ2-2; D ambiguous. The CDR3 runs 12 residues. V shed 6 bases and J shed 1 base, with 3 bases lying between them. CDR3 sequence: CASSKNTGELFF. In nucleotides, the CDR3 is TGTGCCAGCAGCAAGAACACCGGGGAGCTGTTTTTT.

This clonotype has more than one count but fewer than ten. DNA of the CDR3: TGTGCCAGCAGTTTATACCCAGGGAGAGCAGATACGCAGTATTTT. It specifies CASSLYPGRADTQYF. This rearrangement joins TRBV28 to TRBJ2-3; D possibly uses TRBD1 or TRBD2 (5 bases each). The CDR3 has 15 residues. Germline CDR1 and CDR2: MDHEN and SYDVKM. V was pared by 1 base and J by 4 bases, with 12 bases between.